The sample holds many counts of the clone carrying this T cell receptor beta chain. Its target is not known. The data originate from a study of identical twins. Study-level findings and limits: Alpha sequences that were out-of-frame and twin-shared showed an excess of low generation probability. Where beta out-of-frame sequences were concerned, excess twin sharing was weaker.

The authors used template switching to add a universal primer site and gave cDNA unique molecular identifiers. In TCRdb, the 5' RACE reads were re-called with MiXCR into one record per CDR3 protein. The sample includes 650,000 to 800,000 distinct CDR3 sequences, roughly 8% of them seen just once. V shed 3 bases, J shed 3 bases, and the junction held 2 bases outside the gene matches. The CDR3 consists of 15 residues. Germline V gene data show CDR1 as SGHTA and CDR2 as FQGNSA. This sample was shared with a second study, whose subject was yellow fever vaccine responses in identical twins.

Sequencing was carried out using PBMCs. The chain combines TRBV7-2 with TRBJ2-7; 13 nucleotides line up with TRBD2. The sequence derives from a woman between 18 and 29 years old in good health. For the CDR3, the DNA is TGTGCCAGCAGCTTCCGACTAGCGGGGGGCTACGAGCAGTACTTC. This translates into CASSFRLAGGYEQYF.